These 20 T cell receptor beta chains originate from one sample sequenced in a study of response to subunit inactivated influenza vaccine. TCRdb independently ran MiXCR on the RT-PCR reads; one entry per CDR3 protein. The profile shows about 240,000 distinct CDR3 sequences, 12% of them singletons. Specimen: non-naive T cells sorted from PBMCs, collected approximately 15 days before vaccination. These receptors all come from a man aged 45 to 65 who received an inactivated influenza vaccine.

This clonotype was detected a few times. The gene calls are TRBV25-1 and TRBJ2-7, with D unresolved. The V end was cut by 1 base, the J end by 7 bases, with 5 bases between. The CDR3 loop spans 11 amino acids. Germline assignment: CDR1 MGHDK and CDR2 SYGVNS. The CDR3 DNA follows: TGTGCCAGCAGTGAATCCTGGGAGCAGTACTTC. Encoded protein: CASSESWEQYF.

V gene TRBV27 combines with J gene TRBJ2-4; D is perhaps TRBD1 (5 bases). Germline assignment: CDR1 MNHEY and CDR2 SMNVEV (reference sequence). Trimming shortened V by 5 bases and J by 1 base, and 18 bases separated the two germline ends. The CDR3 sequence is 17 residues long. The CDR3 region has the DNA TGTGCCAGCAGTCCCCATCGACAGCTTACGGCCAAAAACATTCAGTACTTC. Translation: CASSPHRQLTAKNIQYF.

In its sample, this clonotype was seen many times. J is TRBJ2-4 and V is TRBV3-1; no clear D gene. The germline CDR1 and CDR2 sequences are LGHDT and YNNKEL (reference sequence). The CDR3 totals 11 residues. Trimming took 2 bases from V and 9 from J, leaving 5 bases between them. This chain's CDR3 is CASSQYSIQYF. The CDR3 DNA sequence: TGTGCCAGCAGCCAATACAGCATTCAGTACTTC. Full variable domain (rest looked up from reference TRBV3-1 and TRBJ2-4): DTAVSQTPKYLVTQMGNDKSIKCEQNLGHDTMYWYKQDSKKFLKIMFSYNNKELIINETVPNRFSPKSPDKAHLNLHINSLELGDSAVYFCASSQYSIQYFGAGTRLSVL.

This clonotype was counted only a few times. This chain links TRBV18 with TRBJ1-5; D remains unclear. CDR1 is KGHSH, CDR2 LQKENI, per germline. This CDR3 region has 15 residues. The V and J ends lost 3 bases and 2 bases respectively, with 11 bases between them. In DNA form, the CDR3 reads TGTGCCAGCTCACCCGCCGCCGGCGGCAATCAGCCCCAGCATTTT. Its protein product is CASSPAAGGNQPQHF.

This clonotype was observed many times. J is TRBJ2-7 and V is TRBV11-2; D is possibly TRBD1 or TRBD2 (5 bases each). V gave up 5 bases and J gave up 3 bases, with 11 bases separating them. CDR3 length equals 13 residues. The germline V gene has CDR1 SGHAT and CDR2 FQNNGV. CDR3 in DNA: TGTGCCAGCAGCACCGGGACGCTCTACGAGCAGTACTTC. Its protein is CASSTGTLYEQYF.

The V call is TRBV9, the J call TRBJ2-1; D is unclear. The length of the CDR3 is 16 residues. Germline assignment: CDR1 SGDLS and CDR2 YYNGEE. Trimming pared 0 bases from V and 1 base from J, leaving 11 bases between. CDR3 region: CASSVDSPRSYNEQFF. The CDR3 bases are TGTGCCAGCAGCGTAGATTCGCCCCGGTCCTACAATGAGCAGTTCTTC.

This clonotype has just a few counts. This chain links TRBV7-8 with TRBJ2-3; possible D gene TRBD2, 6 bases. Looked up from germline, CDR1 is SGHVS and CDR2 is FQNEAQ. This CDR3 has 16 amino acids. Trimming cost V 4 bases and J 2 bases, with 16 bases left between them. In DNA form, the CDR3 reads TGTGCCAGCAGCTCCTTTTTTGGGGGGTCCACAGATACGCAGTATTTT. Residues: CASSSFFGGSTDTQYF.

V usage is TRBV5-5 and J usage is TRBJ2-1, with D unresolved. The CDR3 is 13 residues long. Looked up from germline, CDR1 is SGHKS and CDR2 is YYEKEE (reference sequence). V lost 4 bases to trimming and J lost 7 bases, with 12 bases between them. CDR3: CASSPPAGNEQFF. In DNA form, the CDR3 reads TGTGCCAGCAGCCCCCCAGCAGGTAATGAGCAGTTCTTC.

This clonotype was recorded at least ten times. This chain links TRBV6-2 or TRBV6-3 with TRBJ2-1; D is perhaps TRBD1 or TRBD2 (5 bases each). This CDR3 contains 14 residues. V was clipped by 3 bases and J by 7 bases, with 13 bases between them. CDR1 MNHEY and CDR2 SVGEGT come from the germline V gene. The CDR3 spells CASSYLGTENEQFF. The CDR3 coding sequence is TGTGCCAGCAGTTATCTCGGGACGGAGAATGAGCAGTTCTTC.

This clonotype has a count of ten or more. Here the CDR3 reads CASSQEDMPNTEAFF. The CDR3 region has the DNA TGTGCCAGCAGCCAAGAAGACATGCCGAACACTGAAGCTTTCTTT. The rearrangement joins TRBV4-2 to TRBJ1-1; D is undetermined. Deletions cut 0 bases from V and 1 base from J, with 9 bases between. The CDR3 has 15 amino acids. Germline V gene lookup returns CDR1 LGHNA and CDR2 YNFKEQ.

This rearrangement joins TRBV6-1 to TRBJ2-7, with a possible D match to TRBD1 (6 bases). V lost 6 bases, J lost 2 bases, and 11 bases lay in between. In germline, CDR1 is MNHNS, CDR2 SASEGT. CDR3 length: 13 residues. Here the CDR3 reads CASRRGHPYEQYF. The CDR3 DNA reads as TGTGCCAGCAGGAGGGGACACCCCTACGAGCAGTACTTC.

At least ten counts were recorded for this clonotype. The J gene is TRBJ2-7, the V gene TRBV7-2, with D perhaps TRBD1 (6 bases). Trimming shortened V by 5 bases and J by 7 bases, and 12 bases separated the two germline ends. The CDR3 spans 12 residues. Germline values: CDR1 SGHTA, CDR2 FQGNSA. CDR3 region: CASSAQGWEQYF. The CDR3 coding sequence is TGTGCCAGCAGCGCACAGGGTTGGGAGCAGTACTTC.

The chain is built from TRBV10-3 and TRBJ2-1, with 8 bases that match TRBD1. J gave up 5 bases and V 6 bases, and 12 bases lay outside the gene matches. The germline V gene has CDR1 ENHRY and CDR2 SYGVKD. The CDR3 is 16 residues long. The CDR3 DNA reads TGTGCCATCAGGCAGGGGGCAGGCGGGGATAACAATGAGCAGTTCTTC. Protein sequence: CAIRQGAGGDNNEQFF.

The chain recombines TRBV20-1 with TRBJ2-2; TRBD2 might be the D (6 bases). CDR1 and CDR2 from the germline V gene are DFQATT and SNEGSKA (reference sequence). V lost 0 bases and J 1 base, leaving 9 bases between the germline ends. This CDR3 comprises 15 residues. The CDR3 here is CSARDWRGNTGELFF. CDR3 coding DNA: TGCAGTGCTAGAGATTGGAGGGGGAACACCGGGGAGCTGTTTTTT.

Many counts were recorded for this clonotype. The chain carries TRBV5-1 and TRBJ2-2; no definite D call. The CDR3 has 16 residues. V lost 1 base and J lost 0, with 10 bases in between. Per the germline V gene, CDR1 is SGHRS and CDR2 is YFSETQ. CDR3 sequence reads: CASSLNARTNTGELFF. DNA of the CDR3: TGCGCCAGCAGCTTGAACGCCAGAACGAACACCGGGGAGCTGTTTTTT.

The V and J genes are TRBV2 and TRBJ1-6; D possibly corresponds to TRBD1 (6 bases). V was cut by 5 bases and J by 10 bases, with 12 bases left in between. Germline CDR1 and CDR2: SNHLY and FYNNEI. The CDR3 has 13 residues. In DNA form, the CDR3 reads TGTGCCAGCAGTACTGACAGGAACTCACCCCTCCACTTT. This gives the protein CASSTDRNSPLHF.

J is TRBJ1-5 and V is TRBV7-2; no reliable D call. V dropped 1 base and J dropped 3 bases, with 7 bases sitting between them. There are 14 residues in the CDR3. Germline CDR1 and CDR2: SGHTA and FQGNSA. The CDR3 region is CASSLGRNNQPQHF. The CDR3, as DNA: TGTGCCAGCAGCTTAGGACGGAACAATCAGCCCCAGCATTTT.

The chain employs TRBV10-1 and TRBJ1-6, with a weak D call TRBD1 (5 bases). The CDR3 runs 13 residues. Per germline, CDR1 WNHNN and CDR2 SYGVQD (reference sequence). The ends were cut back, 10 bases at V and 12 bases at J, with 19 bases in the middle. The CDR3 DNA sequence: TGCGCCACTCAAGGGACGATAAGAGGACCCCTCCACTTT. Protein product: CATQGTIRGPLHF.

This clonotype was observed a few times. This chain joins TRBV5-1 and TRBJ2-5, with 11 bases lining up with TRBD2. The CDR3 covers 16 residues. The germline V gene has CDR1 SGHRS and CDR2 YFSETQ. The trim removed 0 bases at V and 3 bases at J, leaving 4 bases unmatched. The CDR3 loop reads CASSLAGTSGKETQYF. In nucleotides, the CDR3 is TGCGCCAGCAGCTTGGCCGGGACTAGCGGTAAAGAGACCCAGTACTTC. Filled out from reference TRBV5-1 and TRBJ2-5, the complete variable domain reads KAGVTQTPRYLIKTRGQQVTLSCSPISGHRSVSWYQQTPGQGLQFLFEYFSETQRNKGNFPGRFSGRQFSNSRSEMNVSTLELGDSALYLCASSLAGTSGKETQYFGPGTRLLVL.

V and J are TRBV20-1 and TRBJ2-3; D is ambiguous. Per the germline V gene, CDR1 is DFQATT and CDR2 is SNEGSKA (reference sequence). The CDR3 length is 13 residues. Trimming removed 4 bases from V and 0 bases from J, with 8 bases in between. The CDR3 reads CSATTTSTDTQYF. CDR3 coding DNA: TGCAGTGCTACTACGACTAGCACAGATACGCAGTATTTT.